Sequencing of this T cell receptor beta chain was carried out in a study of regulatory dendritic cells for organ transplantation. Across the study: Day 6 dendritic cell cultures were stimulated with LPS. Regarding the study as a whole: The authors noted considerable between-person heterogeneity in alloreactive memory CD8+ cells.

Assay used: immunoSEQ multiplex PCR; TCRdb lists only in-frame clones, some missing. The data contain roughly 13,000 clones, roughly 86% of them seen just once; the ten biggest clones take up 0.22%. Remarks on this clone: Its antigen is unidentified.

Sorted subsets were CFSE-labeled and cultured four to six days with allogeneic dendritic cells. This CDR3 region has 11 residues. Sequencing was performed on naive CD8+ T cells from blood cultured with regulatory dendritic cells. Subset reported: CD45RA+ naive T cells. The chain carries TRBV21-1 and TRBJ2-7. TRBV21-1 is a pseudogene. The receptor was derived from a human donor in good health. The CDR3 reads CAAYGSYEQYF. The CDR3 nucleotides are TGTGCGGCCTACGGTTCCTACGAGCAGTACTTC.